The present T cell receptor beta chain was sequenced within a study of shared clonotypes between healthy human individuals. Points on this clone: At one end the junction does not follow the germline gene, possibly because of a read error.

The data were produced by immunoSEQ multiplex PCR, yet TCRdb's version contains in-frame clones alone and is incomplete. The sample holds about 490,000 clones, around 85% seen once. Donors were Caucasian adults residing in Nashville, Tennessee, USA. The CDR3 covers 13 residues. Germline V gene lookup returns CDR1 GTSNPN and CDR2 SVGIG (reference sequence). Sample: PBMCs. This TCR was sampled from a woman aged 40-49 years in good health. Some clones in this sample may be carry-over from other donors' samples. The chain couples TRBV30 to TRBJ1-2; unclear D gene. For the CDR3, the DNA is TGTGCCTGTAGTGAGATGACTCACTATGGCTACGCCTTC. Its translation: CACSEMTHYGYAF.